This paragraph reports one T cell receptor (beta chain). This specimen belongs to a study of control samples from healthy donors and cancer patients. TCRdb's copy holds only in-frame clones and misses some; the assay was immunoSEQ multiplex PCR. This table holds about 93,000 clones, 88% found once. The CDR3 is made up of 12 amino acids. CDR1 and CDR2 from the germline V gene are MDHEN and SYDVKM. V was cut by 7 bases and J by 4 bases, with 10 bases left in between. The receptor comes from a woman in her 70s in good health. The chain is built from TRBV28 and TRBJ1-2; D is ambiguous. The material sequenced was blood. CDR3 sequence: CASTGGSYGYTF. For the CDR3, the DNA is TGTGCCAGCACGGGAGGTAGCTATGGCTACACCTTC.